The following is a T cell receptor (beta chain) sequence with its context. What it binds is unknown. This entry is derived from a study of OX40 agonist ivuxolimab in advanced cancers. Study results and limitations: CD8+ T cells (on average) carried more expanded clones than CD4+ T cells. At 0.1 to 3.0 mg/kg and by week 6, clonal expansion occurred in CD4+ and CD8+ blood T cells.

Repertoires were generated with immunoSEQ multiplex PCR, while TCRdb's copy carries only in-frame clones and drops some. Among about 12,000 clones listed, about 80% were seen once. Germline V gene data show CDR1 as SNHLY and CDR2 as FYNNEI. The CDR3 covers 13 residues. V dropped 10 bases and J dropped 4 bases, with 14 bases sitting between them. The chain combines TRBV2 with TRBJ1-3, with D unresolved. Specimen: CD4+ or CD8+ T cells sorted from blood, collected in a trial of the OX40 agonist ivuxolimab. The receptor comes from an adult with an advanced solid tumor such as melanoma, head and neck, liver or kidney cancer. CDR3 in amino acids: CAINGESGNTIYF. In nucleotides, the CDR3 is TGTGCCATTAACGGGGAATCCGGAAACACCATATATTTT.